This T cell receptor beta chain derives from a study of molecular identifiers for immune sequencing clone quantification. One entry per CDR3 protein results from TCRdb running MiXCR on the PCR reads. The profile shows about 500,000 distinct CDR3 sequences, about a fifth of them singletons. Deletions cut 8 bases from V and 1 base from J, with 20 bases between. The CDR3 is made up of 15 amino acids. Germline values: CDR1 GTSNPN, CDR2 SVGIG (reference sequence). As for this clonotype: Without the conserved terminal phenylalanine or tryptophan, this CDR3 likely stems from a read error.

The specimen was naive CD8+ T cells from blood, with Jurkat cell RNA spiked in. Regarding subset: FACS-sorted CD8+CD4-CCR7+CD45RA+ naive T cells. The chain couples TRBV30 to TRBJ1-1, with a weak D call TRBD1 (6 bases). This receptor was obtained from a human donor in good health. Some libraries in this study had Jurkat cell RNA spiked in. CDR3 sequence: CASLGGGRTNTEAFI. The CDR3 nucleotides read TGTGCCAGTTTGGGGGGGGGCCGGACGAACACTGAAGCTTTCATT.